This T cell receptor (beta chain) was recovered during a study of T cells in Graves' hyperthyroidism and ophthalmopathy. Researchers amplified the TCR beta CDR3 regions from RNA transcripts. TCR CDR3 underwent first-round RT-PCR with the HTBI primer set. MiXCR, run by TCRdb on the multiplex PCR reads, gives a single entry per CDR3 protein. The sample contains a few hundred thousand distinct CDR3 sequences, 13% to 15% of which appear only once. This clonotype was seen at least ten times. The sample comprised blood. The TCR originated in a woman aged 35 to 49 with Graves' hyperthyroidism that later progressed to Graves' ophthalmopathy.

CDR3 loop: CSARFRGYEQYF. The DNA of the CDR3 is TGCAGTGCTAGATTCCGGGGCTACGAGCAGTACTTC. V and J are TRBV20-1 and TRBJ2-7, with TRBD2 as a possible D gene (5 bases). Germline-derived CDR1 and CDR2 are DFQATT and SNEGSKA (reference sequence). The CDR3 runs 12 residues. Trimming took 2 bases from V and 3 from J, leaving 8 bases between them.